A selection of T cell receptor beta chains follows, all from one sample in a study of shared clonotypes between healthy human individuals. The repertoire was sequenced with immunoSEQ multiplex PCR; TCRdb's copy has only in-frame clones and lacks some. Among 400,000 to 600,000 clones listed, about four fifths were seen once. Sequences were obtained from PBMCs. The receptor set was obtained from a woman aged 40 to 50 in good health. Some clones in this sample may be carry-over from other donors' samples. The CDR3 runs from the conserved cysteine through the conserved F or W. Fields, in order: CDR3 protein, CDR3 DNA, CDR3 length, clone size, J gene, D gene, V gene. The D gene is left open where the match is weak. The size entry is marked missing in some rows and otherwise reads once, few, many or a size class.

CASSLSGLADTQYF | TGCGCCAGCAGCTTATCCGGGTTGGCAGATACGCAGTATTTT | 14 | NA | TRBJ2-3 | NA | TRBV5-1
CASSEVPSEKLFF | TGTGCCAGCAGTGAAGTGCCGTCAGAAAAACTGTTTTTT | 13 | NA | TRBJ1-4 | NA | TRBV6-1
CASSPGGLVINNEQFF | TGTGCCAGCAGCCCCGGTGGACTAGTAATCAACAATGAGCAGTTCTTC | 16 | NA | TRBJ2-1 | TRBD2 | TRBV7-8
CASRADALSYNEQFF | TGCGCCAGCAGGGCGGACGCCCTTTCCTACAATGAGCAGTTCTTC | 15 | NA | TRBJ2-1 | NA | TRBV5-1
CASSFYRQRTTYNEQFF | TGTGCCAGCAGCTTCTACAGACAACGGACGACATACAATGAGCAGTTCTTC | 17 | NA | TRBJ2-1 | NA | TRBV7-6
CASSRQGKVYEQYF | TGTGCCAGCAGCCGACAGGGGAAGGTCTACGAGCAGTACTTC | 14 | NA | TRBJ2-7 | TRBD1 | TRBV7-9
CASRAPTGELFF | TGTGCCAGCAGGGCCCCCACCGGGGAGCTGTTTTTT | 12 | NA | TRBJ2-2 | NA | TRBV27
CASAASRDAGGYTF | TGTGCCAGCGCCGCATCGAGGGACGCTGGAGGCTACACCTTC | 14 | few | TRBJ1-2 | NA | TRBV19
CASSGQGTGELFF | TGTGCCAGCTCGGGACAGGGCACCGGGGAGCTGTTTTTT | 13 | NA | TRBJ2-2 | TRBD1 | TRBV7-9
CASSPRQGQNTEAFF | TGTGCCAGCTCTCCCCGACAGGGCCAGAACACTGAAGCTTTCTTT | 15 | NA | TRBJ1-1 | TRBD1 | TRBV18